These T cell receptor beta chains were read from a single sample in a study of blood T cell repertoires in COVID-19. Sequencing was performed with immunoSEQ multiplex PCR; in TCRdb, only in-frame clones are kept and a portion is missing. The sample contains approximately 210,000 clones, 70% to 90% of which appear only once. The sequenced sample consisted of peripheral blood. These receptors were taken from a man aged 25-45 years who had recovered from COVID-19. Each CDR3 is given with its conserved first and last residue. A D gene is named only where the DNA matches it firmly. Clone size appears in some rows only: once, few, many, or a class for an expanded clone.

D | J | size | V | CDR3 | DNA
- | TRBJ1-2 | - | TRBV19 | CASRPAGGGNGYTF | TGTGCCAGCCGCCCAGCGGGTGGGGGAAATGGCTACACCTTC
TRBD2 | TRBJ2-3 | few | TRBV6-4 | CASSPGGGQADTQYF | TGTGCCAGCAGCCCGGGGGGGGGCCAGGCAGATACGCAGTATTTT
TRBD1 | TRBJ1-4 | - | TRBV25-1 | CATSDPGQGGEKLFF | TGTGCCACCTCAGATCCGGGACAGGGAGGAGAAAAACTGTTTTTT
TRBD2 | TRBJ2-3 | - | TRBV4-1 | CASSPTSGGVDTQYF | TGCGCCAGCAGCCCGACTAGCGGGGGGGTGGATACGCAGTATTTT
- | TRBJ1-2 | - | TRBV11-1 | CASSLGGPPNYGYTF | TGTGCCAGCAGCTTAGGGGGGCCGCCTAACTATGGCTACACCTTC
TRBD2 | TRBJ2-1 | - | TRBV7-2 | CASSPSGGYGEQFF | TGTGCCAGCAGCCCTAGCGGGGGCTACGGTGAGCAGTTCTTC
- | TRBJ1-5 | few | TRBV7-6 | CASSLFSGNNQPQHF | TGTGCCAGCAGCTTGTTCTCAGGGAACAATCAGCCCCAGCATTTT
- | TRBJ2-7 | - | TRBV5-1 | CASSQDISYEQYF | TGCGCCAGCAGTCAGGACATATCCTACGAGCAGTACTTC
TRBD1 | TRBJ2-5 | - | TRBV19 | CASSWDREETQYF | TGTGCCAGTAGTTGGGACAGGGAGGAGACCCAGTACTTC
- | TRBJ2-2 | - | TRBV12-5 | CASGLDGTGELFF | TGTGCTAGTGGTTTGGACGGCACCGGGGAGCTGTTTTTT
TRBD1 | TRBJ1-1 | - | TRBV9 | CAQAQGGLNTEAFF | TGTGCCCAAGCGCAAGGGGGCCTGAACACTGAAGCTTTCTTT
- | TRBJ2-1 | - | TRBV19 | CASGVESRGVGKQFF | TGTGCCAGTGGGGTAGAGAGCAGGGGCGTAGGTAAGCAGTTCTTC
- | TRBJ2-5 | - | TRBV7-2 | CASSLQPQVETQYF | TGTGCCAGCAGCTTACAGCCCCAGGTGGAGACCCAGTACTTC
- | TRBJ2-1 | few | TRBV6-2/TRBV6-3 | CASSYSPHYSYNEQFF | TGTGCCAGCAGTTACAGCCCTCACTACTCCTACAATGAGCAGTTCTTC
TRBD1 | TRBJ1-5 | - | TRBV7-2 | CASSGTADQPQHF | TGTGCCAGCAGTGGGACAGCCGATCAGCCCCAGCATTTT
- | TRBJ1-6 | - | TRBV4-1 | CASSPQHGQYNSPLHF | TGCGCCAGCAGCCCTCAGCATGGACAGTATAATTCACCCCTCCACTTT
- | TRBJ1-3 | once | TRBV5-1 | CASSPSSGSGNTIYF | TGCGCCAGCAGCCCATCGTCGGGATCTGGAAACACCATATATTTT
TRBD1 | TRBJ2-1 | - | TRBV10-3 | CAIGTAPFF | TGTGCCATCGGGACAGCCCCGTTCTTC
- | TRBJ2-3 | - | TRBV10-1 | CASSKDTERDTQYF | TGCGCCAGCAGCAAAGATACAGAACGCGATACGCAGTATTTT
TRBD1 | TRBJ1-6 | - | TRBV2 | CASRGQGLSPLHF | TGTGCCAGCAGAGGACAGGGGCTTTCACCCCTCCACTTT
TRBD1 | TRBJ1-1 | - | TRBV11-2 | CASSTGDSEAFF | TGTGCCAGCAGCACCGGGGACAGCGAAGCTTTCTTT
- | TRBJ1-3 | once | TRBV10-3 | CAISDPLGSGNTIYF | TGTGCCATCAGTGATCCTCTAGGCTCTGGAAACACCATATATTTT
TRBD2 | TRBJ2-1 | - | TRBV6-1 | CASSESLAGATDEQFF | TGTGCCAGCAGTGAAAGCTTAGCGGGGGCAACCGATGAGCAGTTCTTC
TRBD1 | TRBJ1-2 | - | TRBV10-2 | CASSDRGNYGYTF | TGCGCCAGCAGTGACAGGGGGAACTATGGCTACACCTTC
TRBD1 | TRBJ1-1 | - | TRBV12-3/TRBV12-4 | CASSTRDRVAFF | TGTGCCAGCAGCACCCGGGACAGGGTCGCTTTCTTT
- | TRBJ1-3 | - | TRBV3-1/TRBV3-2 | CASSQGSPQGNTIYF | TGTGCCAGCAGCCAAGGTAGCCCCCAAGGAAACACCATATATTTT
- | TRBJ2-7 | - | TRBV27 | CASSLRGFSYEQYF | TGTGCCAGCAGTTTAAGGGGATTCTCCTACGAGCAGTACTTC
- | TRBJ2-7 | - | TRBV7-2 | CASSLAGSAGREQYF | TGTGCCAGCAGCTTAGCGGGATCGGCAGGGAGGGAGCAGTACTTC
TRBD1 | TRBJ2-3 | - | TRBV4-2 | CASSQDLPLGGITDTQYF | TGTGCCAGCAGCCAAGATCTTCCCCTAGGGGGCATTACAGATACGCAGTATTTT
TRBD1 | TRBJ1-2 | - | TRBV18 | CASSLGTGEHGYTF | TGTGCCAGCTCCCTGGGGACAGGGGAGCATGGCTACACCTTC
- | TRBJ1-1 | - | TRBV6-6 | CASNNRGFTLNTEAFF | TGTGCCAGCAACAATAGGGGTTTTACGTTGAACACTGAAGCTTTCTTT
- | TRBJ1-2 | - | TRBV14 | CASSQTRGPHGYTF | TGTGCCAGCAGCCAAACCAGGGGCCCCCATGGCTACACCTTC